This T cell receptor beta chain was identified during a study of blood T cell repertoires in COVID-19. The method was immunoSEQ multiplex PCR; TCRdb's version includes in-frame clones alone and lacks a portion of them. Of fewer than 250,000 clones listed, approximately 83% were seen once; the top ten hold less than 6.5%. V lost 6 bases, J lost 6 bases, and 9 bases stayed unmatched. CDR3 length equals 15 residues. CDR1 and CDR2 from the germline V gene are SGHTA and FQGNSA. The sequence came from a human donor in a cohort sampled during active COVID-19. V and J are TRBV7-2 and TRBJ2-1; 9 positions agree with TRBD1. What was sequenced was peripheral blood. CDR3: CASSLRTGAGNEQFF. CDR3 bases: TGTGCCAGCAGTCTTCGGACAGGGGCCGGCAATGAGCAGTTCTTC.